These 20 T cell receptor beta chains originate from one sample sequenced in a study of shared clonotypes between healthy human individuals. Profiling relied on immunoSEQ multiplex PCR, and the TCRdb table lists in-frame clones only, not all of them. The table shows 600,000 to 800,000 clones, with 55% to 80% occurring only once. Sequencing was performed on memory CD4+ T cells sorted from blood. This sample's subset: CD45RA-negative fraction. Receptors originate from a woman in her twenties or thirties in good health.

The J gene is TRBJ2-7, the V gene TRBV5-1; D might be TRBD1 or TRBD2, each matching 5 bases. V gave up 0 bases and J gave up 5 bases, with 15 bases separating them. The germline V gene encodes CDR1 SGHRS and CDR2 YFSETQ. This CDR3 has 15 amino acids. The DNA of the CDR3 is TGCGCCAGCAGCTTGGCTGGGGGAACTGGAAACGAGCAGTACTTC. Protein sequence: CASSLAGGTGNEQYF.

This clone was detected only once. A much larger clone lies a single base off, so this may be a read error. The V call is TRBV9, the J call TRBJ1-3, with D hard to call. Deletions cut 0 bases from V and 0 bases from J, with 4 bases between. This CDR3 is 14 amino acids long. The germline CDR1 and CDR2 sequences are SGDLS and YYNGEE. CDR3 sequence reads: CASSVEASGNTIYF. In nucleotides, the CDR3 is TGTGCCAGCAGCGTAGAGGCCTCTGGAAACACCATATATTTT.

About this clone: This CDR3 is also generated by other DNA sequences in the sample. V usage is TRBV9 and J usage is TRBJ2-2; 8 bases are a match to TRBD2. CDR1 and CDR2 from the germline V gene are SGDLS and YYNGEE. V lost 2 bases to trimming and J lost 0 bases; unmatched junction nucleotides: 0. This CDR3 contains 15 residues. CDR3 DNA sequence: TGTGCCAGCAGCGTGGGACTAGCGAACACCGGGGAGCTGTTTTTT. Translating it yields CASSVGLANTGELFF.

Only one count was recorded for this clone. A much larger clone lies a single base off, so this may be a read error. The V gene is TRBV28, the J gene TRBJ1-2; no reliable D call. The V end lost 4 bases, the J end lost 0 bases, and 6 bases lay between the germline ends. CDR3 length equals 13 residues. Germline assignment: CDR1 MDHEN and CDR2 SYDVKM. CDR3 coding DNA: TGTGCCAGCAGTTCCACAGCTAACTATGGCTACACCTTC. It codes for CASSSTANYGYTF.

A few counts support this clone. V is TRBV5-6 and J is TRBJ2-4; the D gene is possibly TRBD2 (6 bases). CDR3 length: 15 residues. Germline CDR1 and CDR2: SGHDT and YYEEEE. The ends were cut back, 3 bases at V and 8 bases at J, with 18 bases in the middle. CDR3 DNA sequence: TGTGCCAGCAGCTCCCTCACGGTTTGGGGGGACATTCAGTACTTC. It codes for CASSSLTVWGDIQYF.

The CDR3: CASSSDSRRGYTF. For the CDR3, the DNA is TGTGCCAGCAGCTCCGACTCCCGCAGGGGCTACACCTTC. V usage is TRBV7-9 and J usage is TRBJ1-2; D is unresolved. The germline V gene encodes CDR1 SEHNR and CDR2 FQNEAQ (reference sequence). CDR3 size: 13 residues. V was clipped by 4 bases and J by 8 bases, with 14 bases between them. The variable domain in full, with the rest retrieved from reference TRBV7-9 and TRBJ1-2, is DTGVSQNPRHKITKRGQNVTFRCDPISEHNRLYWYRQTLGQGPEFLTYFQNEAQLEKSRLLSDRFSAERPKGSFSTLEIQRTEQGDSAMYLCASSSDSRRGYTFGSGTRLTVV.

V is TRBV5-6 and J is TRBJ1-2, with a possible D match to TRBD1 (6 bases). Germline lookup yields CDR1 SGHDT and CDR2 YYEEEE. This CDR3 comprises 15 residues. Trimming removed 2 bases at V and 7 bases at J, with 18 bases between. DNA for the CDR3: TGTGCCAGCAGCTTCGGGGCAGGGGCTAAGTTTGGCTACACCTTC. Protein: CASSFGAGAKFGYTF.

This chain links TRBV11-2 with TRBJ2-3, with no clear D. Trimming left V 7 bases short and J 7 bases short, with 18 bases between. CDR3 length equals 14 residues. Germline V lookup: CDR1 SGHAT, CDR2 FQNNGV. The CDR3 bases are TGTGCCAGCACTCCCCCCACAGTCCACTATACGCAGTATTTT. This sequence encodes CASTPPTVHYTQYF.

The J gene is TRBJ1-3, the V gene TRBV29-1; D gene unclear. Trimming removed 3 bases at V and 4 bases at J, with 10 bases between. CDR1 and CDR2 from the germline V gene are SQVTM and ANQGSEA. This CDR3 spans 13 amino acids. The CDR3 reads CSVDLGFGNTIYF. Here the CDR3 DNA reads TGCAGCGTTGATTTGGGTTTCGGAAACACCATATATTTT.

The chain is built from TRBV18 and TRBJ2-7; D gene ambiguous. Trimming pared 0 bases from V and 7 bases from J, leaving 10 bases between. This CDR3 contains 13 residues. Germline V lookup: CDR1 KGHSH, CDR2 LQKENI. This CDR3 reads CASSPPTSLEQYF. CDR3 nucleotides: TGTGCCAGCTCACCACCTACGAGTTTGGAGCAGTACTTC. Complete variable domain (other parts from reference TRBV18 and TRBJ2-7): NAGVMQNPRHLVRRRGQEARLRCSPMKGHSHVYWYRQLPEEGLKFMVYLQKENIIDESGMPKERFSAEFPKEGPSILRIQQVVRGDSAAYFCASSPPTSLEQYFGPGTRLTVT.

The chain employs TRBV7-9 and TRBJ2-1; TRBD2 agrees at 8 bases. Germline V gene sequence: CDR1 SEHNR, CDR2 FQNEAQ (reference sequence). Germline trimming cut 1 base from V and 3 bases from J; bases unmatched to any gene: 8. The CDR3 has 17 amino acids. The CDR3 protein is CASSLDSGAGGYNEQFF. CDR3 in DNA: TGTGCCAGCAGCTTAGATAGCGGGGCGGGAGGCTACAATGAGCAGTTCTTC.

This sequence joins TRBV28 and TRBJ1-5, with 7 positions matching TRBD1. V was pared by 1 base and J by 2 bases, with 14 bases of the junction left unmatched. The CDR3 length is 19 residues. Germline V CDR1 and CDR2: MDHEN, SYDVKM. This chain's CDR3 is CASSLSAGGVVNGNQPQHF. For the CDR3, the DNA is TGTGCCAGCAGTTTATCGGCAGGGGGTGTGGTAAACGGCAATCAGCCCCAGCATTTT.

The chain joins TRBV6-6 to TRBJ1-1, with 8 bases that match TRBD1. Losses at the gene ends were 5 bases for V and 2 bases for J; bases not matched to a gene: 4. This CDR3 comprises 14 residues. Germline CDR1 is MNHNY and CDR2 is SVGAGI (reference sequence). The CDR3 loop reads CASSQQGGNTEAFF. Written as DNA, the CDR3 is TGTGCCAGCAGTCAACAGGGGGGCAACACTGAAGCTTTCTTT.

The chain uses TRBV5-1 and TRBJ2-2, with 8 bases that match TRBD1. Germline V gives CDR1 SGHRS, CDR2 YFSETQ. The CDR3 has 15 residues. V was pared by 4 bases and J by 3 bases, with 5 bases of the junction left unmatched. CDR3 sequence (DNA): TGCGCCAGCAGCAGAGACAGGGGTGACACCGGGGAGCTGTTTTTT. This codes for CASSRDRGDTGELFF.

J is TRBJ2-1 and V is TRBV5-4; D might be TRBD2 (5 bases). Germline-derived CDR1 and CDR2 are SGHNT and YYREEE (reference sequence). The CDR3 has 14 residues. Trimming shortened V by 1 base and J by 7 bases, and 12 bases separated the two germline ends. The CDR3 protein is CASSLNGRENEQFF. The CDR3 nucleotides are TGTGCCAGCAGCTTGAACGGAAGGGAGAATGAGCAGTTCTTC.

This clone appeared a few times. The V call is TRBV18, the J call TRBJ2-2, with D unresolved. Trimming removed 2 bases from V and 6 bases from J, with 7 bases in between. The CDR3 is 13 amino acids. CDR1 and CDR2 (germline): KGHSH, LQKENI. CDR3 residues: CASSPTGAGELFF. CDR3 DNA sequence: TGTGCCAGCTCACCAACTGGGGCCGGGGAGCTGTTTTTT.

The chain links TRBV10-3 to TRBJ1-1; D perhaps matches TRBD1 (5 bases). V was shortened by 0 bases and J by 8 bases, with 16 bases between the two germline ends. The CDR3 totals 15 residues. The V gene's germline CDR1 is ENHRY and CDR2 SYGVKD. The CDR3 DNA follows: TGTGCCATCAGTGAGTCGACTTTGGGGCCTTTCGAAGCTTTCTTT. It codes for CAISESTLGPFEAFF.

CDR3 nucleotides: TGTGCCAGCAGCGTAGGACGCGCGGTCATCCAAGAGACCCAGTACTTC. This gives the protein CASSVGRAVIQETQYF. The chain couples TRBV9 to TRBJ2-5; no definite D call. V was trimmed by 0 bases and J by 1 base, leaving 13 bases between them. Germline V gene sequence: CDR1 SGDLS, CDR2 YYNGEE. The CDR3 totals 16 residues.

The chain is built from TRBV21-1 and TRBJ2-7; the table gives TRBD2 as D, unverified against the DNA. TRBV21-1 is described as a pseudogene. This CDR3 has 15 residues. CDR3 sequence reads: CASSKEWDYNYEQYF. Here the CDR3 DNA reads TGTGCCAGCAGCAAAGAGTGGGACTATAACTACGAGCAGTACTTC.

In the case of this clone: A much larger clone is a single base away; this may be a read error. This sample includes further DNA sequences coding for the same CDR3. The V gene is TRBV7-8, the J gene TRBJ2-2, with D maybe TRBD1 (6 bases). Looked up from germline, CDR1 is SGHVS and CDR2 is FQNEAQ. There are 14 residues in the CDR3. With 3 bases removed from V and 1 base from J, the gap between germline ends came to 6 bases. CDR3 nucleotides: TGTGCCAGCAGCTTGGGACAGAACACCGGGGAGCTGTTTTTT. It codes for CASSLGQNTGELFF.